These T cell receptor beta chains were read from a single sample in a study of beta chain features in type 1 diabetes. Libraries were prepared by immunoSEQ multiplex PCR; TCRdb keeps only in-frame clonotypes and omits some of them. Of 970,000 or so clones in the sample, 15% to 20% were seen once. The sample comprised naive CD4+ T cells from blood. The receptor set was obtained from a woman aged 18-29 years in good health. Each CDR3 is given with its conserved first and last residue. The D gene is left open where the match is weak. Some rows have no size entry. The others give once, few or many, or a class for an expanded clone.

cdr3_nt	cdr3_aa	d_call	j_call	v_call	clone_size
TGTGCCAGCAGCTTAGTAGGCGGACCTAGAATTACTAGCACAGATACGCAGTATTTT	CASSLVGGPRITSTDTQYF	NA	TRBJ2-3	TRBV7-2	few
TGCGCCAGCAGCCAAGATACAGGTCGAAATCAGCCCCAGCATTTT	CASSQDTGRNQPQHF	NA	TRBJ1-5	TRBV4-3	NA
TGTGCCAGCAGCTTAGCGGGCGTGCAGGGAAAAAACATTCAGTACTTC	CASSLAGVQGKNIQYF	NA	TRBJ2-4	TRBV7-2	few
TGTGCCAGCAGTATAGAGGCTTGGGGCACTGGGGCCAACGTCCTGACTTTC	CASSIEAWGTGANVLTF	NA	TRBJ2-6	TRBV27	NA
TGTGCCAGCTCACCGAGGGACTTATACAATGAGCAGTTCTTC	CASSPRDLYNEQFF	NA	TRBJ2-1	TRBV18	few
TGTGCCAGCACGATTAGATCAGTGGATGGCTACACCTTC	CASTIRSVDGYTF	NA	TRBJ1-2	TRBV6-6	NA
TGCAGCGTTGAGGACGGAACGAGCTCCTACAATGAGCAGTTCTTC	CSVEDGTSSYNEQFF	NA	TRBJ2-1	TRBV29-1	NA
TGTGCCAGCAGCGAGGACTATCCCTACAATGAGCAGTTCTTC	CASSEDYPYNEQFF	NA	TRBJ2-1	TRBV9	NA
TGCGCCAGCAGCCGGGACAGGGGGAGGGGCACAGATACGCAGTATTTT	CASSRDRGRGTDTQYF	TRBD1	TRBJ2-3	TRBV4-3	NA
TGTGCCAGCAGCGCACCCCCCTTCGGGAATGAGCAGTTCTTC	CASSAPPFGNEQFF	NA	TRBJ2-1	TRBV7-2	few
TGCGCCAGCAGCTTGCTCAAAGGAGGGCCGTATGAGCAGTTCTTC	CASSLLKGGPYEQFF	NA	TRBJ2-1	TRBV5-1	few
TGTGCCAGCAGCTTTCAGGGTTTCAATGGCTACACCTTC	CASSFQGFNGYTF	NA	TRBJ1-2	TRBV7-2	NA
TGTGCCACTGAAGGGGGCAATGTGGACAATGAGCAGTTCTTC	CATEGGNVDNEQFF	TRBD1	TRBJ2-1	TRBV10-3	few
TGTGCCAGCAGCTCGGCTAGCGGGAGTGTCGTCTACAATGAGCAGTTCTTC	CASSSASGSVVYNEQFF	TRBD2	TRBJ2-1	TRBV11-2	few
TGTGCCAGCAGTCAAGATCAGGGGAAGCGCGCGTTCTTC	CASSQDQGKRAFF	NA	TRBJ2-1	TRBV11-2	NA
TGCAGCGCTTCCCGGGACCTCCGCACAGATACGCAGTATTTT	CSASRDLRTDTQYF	NA	TRBJ2-3	TRBV29-1	NA
TGCGCCAGCAGCTTGAGTTCCTACTACTCCACCGGGGAGCTGTTTTTT	CASSLSSYYSTGELFF	NA	TRBJ2-2	TRBV5-1	NA
TGTGCCAGCAGCTTAGTTTTCCCATCTAGCGGGAGAGGTGTAAGAGGGGATGAGCAGTTCTTC	CASSLVFPSSGRGVRGDEQFF	TRBD2	TRBJ2-1	TRBV13	NA
TGTGCCAGCAGTTACTCAGGGATGAACTATGGCTACACCTTC	CASSYSGMNYGYTF	NA	TRBJ1-2	TRBV6-5	few
TGTGCCAGCAGCTTATGGGTAACTTTAGCCCTCCCGGGGGAGCAGTTCTTC	CASSLWVTLALPGEQFF	NA	TRBJ2-1	TRBV7-2	few
TGCGCCAGCAGCCCCCTCGGGAGACCCTACAATGAGCAGTTCTTC	CASSPLGRPYNEQFF	NA	TRBJ2-1	TRBV5-1	NA
TGTGCCAGCAGTCCAGCTAGAGGGCTCCAAGAGACCCAGTACTTC	CASSPARGLQETQYF	NA	TRBJ2-5	TRBV28	few
TGTGCCAGCGGGCCCATAGCGGGACGGGTGGGGGAGCAGTTCTTC	CASGPIAGRVGEQFF	TRBD2	TRBJ2-1	TRBV6-5	NA
TGTGCCAGCAGCTGGGACGGGACAGGGGGAGAGACCCAGTACTTC	CASSWDGTGGETQYF	TRBD1	TRBJ2-5	TRBV5-4	few
TGTGCCAGCAGTTACTCGCCTGAATCTGGAAACACCATATATTTT	CASSYSPESGNTIYF	NA	TRBJ1-3	TRBV6-5	few
TGTGCCAGCAGTTCCGGACAGGGTTCGGGCGCTTTCTTT	CASSSGQGSGAFF	TRBD1	TRBJ1-1	TRBV2	NA
TGTGCCAGCAGCTTGGCCTTACTAGCGAAAAGCACAGATACGCAGTATTTT	CASSLALLAKSTDTQYF	TRBD2	TRBJ2-3	TRBV5-6	NA
TGTGCCAGCAGTTCAACAGGGGGCGGATACGAGCAGTACTTC	CASSSTGGGYEQYF	TRBD1	TRBJ2-7	TRBV28	NA
TGCAGCGTCAGTAATGGGGGCGGCACTGAAGCTTTCTTT	CSVSNGGGTEAFF	NA	TRBJ1-1	TRBV29-1	few
TGTGCCAGCAGCTCCGGAGGGATGAGGCAGCCCCAGCATTTT	CASSSGGMRQPQHF	NA	TRBJ1-5	TRBV7-9	few
TGTGCCAGCAGCCCACAGGGGTTTAACTATGGCTACACCTTC	CASSPQGFNYGYTF	TRBD1	TRBJ1-2	TRBV7-9	NA
TGTGCCAGTAGTACCACCTCCGGGACACGACAAGAGACCCAGTACTTC	CASSTTSGTRQETQYF	NA	TRBJ2-5	TRBV19	NA
TGCGCCAGCAGCTTGGGGTCCAATCAGCCCCAGCATTTT	CASSLGSNQPQHF	NA	TRBJ1-5	TRBV5-1	few
TGTGCCAGCAGCCTTAGGACTAGCGGGGAGGGATCCAATGAGCAGTTCTTC	CASSLRTSGEGSNEQFF	TRBD2	TRBJ2-1	TRBV4-2	NA
TGTGCCAGCAGCGTAGGCTTACAAGGTTGGGCAACTAATGAAAAACTGTTTTTT	CASSVGLQGWATNEKLFF	NA	TRBJ1-4	TRBV9	NA
TGCAGTGCTAAGGGGGCAGGGCAGTACTTC	CSAKGAGQYF	TRBD1	TRBJ2-7	TRBV20-1	few
TGTGCCAGCAGCCGGGACAGCAACTATGGCTACACCTTC	CASSRDSNYGYTF	TRBD1	TRBJ1-2	TRBV5-4	NA
TGTGCCAGCGGCCGCACGGGGGCGGGGGACTATGGCTACACCTTC	CASGRTGAGDYGYTF	NA	TRBJ1-2	TRBV6-5	few
TGTGCCAGCAGCGGAGGGGGGACGCGTATATCTGGGGCCAACGTCCTGACTTTC	CASSGGGTRISGANVLTF	NA	TRBJ2-6	TRBV5-4	NA
TGTGCCAGCAGTGAATCCGTCCTCTACGAGCAGTACTTC	CASSESVLYEQYF	NA	TRBJ2-7	TRBV6-5	NA
TGTGCCAGCAGTGCCCCCCCGGGACAGGGTTCAGATACGCAGTATTTT	CASSAPPGQGSDTQYF	TRBD1	TRBJ2-3	TRBV25-1	few
TGTGCCAGCAGTTTACTAGCGGGAGCCGGGGAGCTGTTTTTT	CASSLLAGAGELFF	TRBD2	TRBJ2-2	TRBV28	NA